Below, 10 T cell receptor beta chains from the same sample are listed, as sequenced in a study of technical replicates of blood from a handful of donors. Repertoires were generated with immunoSEQ multiplex PCR, while TCRdb's copy carries only in-frame clones and drops some. The table includes about 78,000 clones, approximately 95% detected once. The sequenced sample was T cells isolated from PBMCs. The receptors stem from a human donor in good health.

The chain has TRBV4-2 and TRBJ2-7; 7 nucleotides line up with TRBD1. CDR1 LGHNA and CDR2 YNFKEQ come from the germline V gene. The CDR3 has 17 amino acids. V shed 1 base, J shed 0 bases, and the junction held 9 bases outside the gene matches. CDR3 DNA: TGTGCCAGCAGCCAAGGAATGGGACAGACCCTCTCCTACGAGCAGTACTTC. Translated, it gives CASSQGMGQTLSYEQYF.

This chain joins TRBV13 and TRBJ1-1; D call uncertain. Germline CDR1 reads PRHDT; CDR2 reads FYEKMQ (reference sequence). There are 12 residues in the CDR3. Trimming shortened V by 0 bases and J by 5 bases, and 4 bases separated the two germline ends. The CDR3 region is CASSLGRTEAFF. CDR3 in DNA: TGTGCCAGCAGCTTAGGACGGACTGAAGCTTTCTTT.

The gene calls are TRBV27 and TRBJ1-2, with no clear D. In germline, CDR1 is MNHEY, CDR2 SMNVEV (reference sequence). Trimming cost V 6 bases and J 4 bases, with 15 bases left between them. The CDR3 is made up of 14 amino acids. CDR3 protein: CASSLGREVYGYTF. In DNA form, the CDR3 reads TGTGCCAGCAGCTTAGGACGGGAAGTCTATGGCTACACCTTC.

The chain couples TRBV7-8 to TRBJ2-3, with 10 bases matching TRBD2. The CDR3 extends over 16 amino acids. From germline, CDR1 is SGHVS and CDR2 FQNEAQ. With 1 base clipped from V and 5 bases from J, the junction kept 6 bases outside the gene matches. CDR3: CASSLGGLASLDTQYF. In DNA form, the CDR3 reads TGTGCCAGCAGCTTAGGGGGACTAGCGTCGTTAGATACGCAGTATTTT.

V gene TRBV19 combines with J gene TRBJ1-2; 7 bases are shared with TRBD1. J gave up 7 bases and V 8 bases, and 13 bases lay outside the gene matches. This CDR3 comprises 14 residues. Germline V gene lookup returns CDR1 LNHDA and CDR2 SQIVND (reference sequence). CDR3 sequence reads: CASLPGTELAGYTF. The DNA for the CDR3 is TGTGCCAGTCTCCCCGGGACAGAGCTGGCTGGCTACACCTTC.

V gene TRBV6-5 combines with J gene TRBJ2-3; 7 positions match TRBD1. Germline CDR1 MNHEY, CDR2 SVGAGI. The J segment lost 5 bases and the V segment lost 2 bases, leaving 4 bases of the junction unmatched. The CDR3 runs 14 residues. The CDR3: CASSYGTVGDTQYF. In nucleotides, the CDR3 is TGTGCCAGCAGTTACGGGACAGTGGGAGATACGCAGTATTTT.

The gene calls are TRBV5-8 and TRBJ1-1; 7 nucleotides align to TRBD1. This CDR3 has 14 residues. Losses at the gene ends were 9 bases for V and 5 bases for J; bases not matched to a gene: 13. From germline, CDR1 is SGHTS and CDR2 YDEGEE. CDR3 protein: CATSIRGLVTEAFF. The CDR3 DNA reads as TGTGCCACCTCCATAAGGGGGCTCGTGACTGAAGCTTTCTTT.

This chain links TRBV21-1 with TRBJ1-3; the DNA was not compared with TRBD1, the D call given in the table. TRBV21-1 is a listed pseudogene. The CDR3 runs to 17 residues. The CDR3 sequence is CASSKGGQGRTGNTIYF. CDR3 nucleotides: TGTGCCAGCAGCAAAGGCGGACAGGGTAGAACTGGAAACACCATATATTTT.

The chain links TRBV7-9 to TRBJ2-3, with 7 positions matching TRBD1. The CDR3 extends over 18 amino acids. After removal of 3 bases from V and 3 bases from J, the junction contained 15 bases not matched to a gene. Per the germline V gene, CDR1 is SEHNR and CDR2 is FQNEAQ (reference sequence). CDR3 sequence (DNA): TGTGCCAGCAGCTTCGCCATCTCCGACAGGGTGAGGACAGATACGCAGTATTTT. Protein product: CASSFAISDRVRTDTQYF.

DNA for the CDR3: TGTGCCAGCCGAAAAAACTATAGCAATCAGCCCCAGCATTTT. The encoded protein is CASRKNYSNQPQHF. V and J are TRBV28 and TRBJ1-5, with D uncertain. CDR3 length: 14 residues. Germline-derived CDR1 and CDR2 are MDHEN and SYDVKM. Trimming took off 8 bases at V and 0 bases at J, with 11 bases between the two ends.